This entry concerns a single T cell receptor (beta chain). This entry comes from a study of technical replicates of blood from a handful of donors. TCRdb's table, derived via immunoSEQ multiplex PCR, lists solely in-frame clones and lacks some. The sample includes tens of thousands of clones, more than 75% of them seen just once. The receptor comes from a human donor in good health. Some clones in this sample may be carry-over from other donors' samples. Sequencing was carried out using PBMCs.

The CDR3, as DNA: TGTGCCAGCAGCACCACCGTGGCACCCCTCCTCAATGAGCAGTTCTTC. Residues: CASSTTVAPLLNEQFF. The rearrangement links TRBV28 to TRBJ2-1; no clear D gene. This CDR3 spans 16 amino acids. Between the trimmed V and J ends, which lost 6 bases and 6 bases, there was a span of 21 bases. Germline V gene lookup returns CDR1 MDHEN and CDR2 SYDVKM. The full variable domain, its missing parts supplied by reference TRBV28 and TRBJ2-1, is DVKVTQSSRYLVKRTGEKVFLECVQDMDHENMFWYRQDPGLGLRLIYFSYDVKMKEKGDIPEGYSVSREKKERFSLILESASTNQTSMYLCASSTTVAPLLNEQFFGPGTRLTVL.